The 7 T cell receptor beta chains below were found in one sample sequenced in a study of blood T cell repertoires in COVID-19 (dated by TCRdb to 2020 to 2021). To prepare the library, the immunoSEQ multiplex PCR assay was applied. The source is immuneACCESS, and TCRdb retained only in-frame sequences with V and J called. Part of the clones is not carried over; for the studies checked, unresolved V genes explain less than half of this, and the remainder is unexplained. The sample profile shows fewer than 100,000 clones; roughly 77% of them were found once. The top ten clonotypes cover 24% of the sample. The sample consisted of peripheral blood. The origin of the receptors is a human donor in a cohort sampled during active COVID-19.

A remark on this clone: This likely stems from a read error, as it lies one base from a far larger clone. Within the sample, other DNA sequences also encode this same CDR3. This chain uses TRBV7-2 with TRBJ2-7; tentative D call: TRBD2 (8 bases). Germline V gene sequence: CDR1 SGHTA, CDR2 FQGNSA. The CDR3 covers 18 residues. V dropped 2 bases and J dropped 0 bases, with 20 bases sitting between them. The CDR3 here is CASSLQRGGDSRSYEQYF. The CDR3 DNA reads TGTGCCAGCAGCTTACAACGGGGGGGGGACAGCCGCTCCTACGAGCAGTACTTC.

This chain uses TRBV13 with TRBJ2-3; D unclear. The CDR3 extends over 16 amino acids. With 1 base removed from V and 3 bases from J, the gap between germline ends came to 14 bases. Germline V CDR1 and CDR2: PRHDT, FYEKMQ (reference sequence). CDR3 region: CASSLVGPAMTDTQYF. The CDR3 DNA reads TGTGCCAGCAGCTTAGTTGGCCCAGCGATGACAGATACGCAGTATTTT.

The V gene is TRBV28, the J gene TRBJ2-7; D is undetermined. The CDR3 runs to 13 residues. The germline gives CDR1 MDHEN, CDR2 SYDVKM. V lost 5 bases and J lost 4, with 12 bases in between. CDR3 nucleotide sequence: TGTGCCAGCAGTCTTACCTACTTGTACGAGCAGTACTTC. This codes for CASSLTYLYEQYF.

This chain connects TRBV9 to TRBJ2-7; a possible D gene is TRBD1 (6 bases). Trimming removed 2 bases from V and 7 bases from J, with 19 bases in between. The germline V gene encodes CDR1 SGDLS and CDR2 YYNGEE. The CDR3 has 15 amino acids. Here the CDR3 reads CASSVFDEGVGEQYF. CDR3 bases: TGTGCCAGCAGCGTGTTCGACGAGGGGGTGGGGGAGCAGTACTTC. The full variable domain, rest sourced from reference TRBV9 and TRBJ2-7, is DSGVTQTPKHLITATGQRVTLRCSPRSGDLSVYWYQQSLDQGLQFLIQYYNGEERAKGNILERFSAQQFPDLHSELNLSSLELGDSALYFCASSVFDEGVGEQYFGPGTRLTVT.

This clone occurred a few times. The gene calls are TRBV5-4 and TRBJ2-5; TRBD2 matches 7 bases. The CDR3 length is 16 residues. Per germline, CDR1 SGHNT and CDR2 YYREEE (reference sequence). After removal of 3 bases from V and 3 bases from J, the junction contained 11 bases not matched to a gene. CDR3 residues: CASSSAGRGWEETQYF. The CDR3 DNA reads as TGTGCCAGCAGCTCAGCGGGACGGGGCTGGGAAGAGACCCAGTACTTC.

V gene TRBV7-2 combines with J gene TRBJ2-1; TRBD2 matches at 15 bases. V was clipped by 5 bases and J by 5 bases; unmatched bases: 4. Germline-derived CDR1 and CDR2 are SGHTA and FQGNSA. The CDR3 is 16 residues long. The CDR3 here is CASSVGLAGGNNEQFF. DNA of the CDR3: TGTGCCAGCAGCGTGGGACTAGCGGGAGGAAACAATGAGCAGTTCTTC.

This clone has more than one count but fewer than ten. The chain links TRBV30 to TRBJ2-7, with D possibly TRBD2 on 6 matching bases. In germline, CDR1 is GTSNPN, CDR2 SVGIG (reference sequence). The ends were cut back, 3 bases at V and 2 bases at J, with 8 bases in the middle. The CDR3 extends over 12 amino acids. CDR3 residues: CAWSGGAYEQYF. The CDR3 region has the DNA TGTGCCTGGAGCGGAGGGGCCTACGAGCAGTACTTC.